What follows describes a single T cell receptor (beta chain). The assay was immunoSEQ multiplex PCR, and TCRdb's table has in-frame clones only and misses some. Found here are approximately 80,000 clones, over 75% of them singletons; the top ten hold roughly 0.38%. The data were taken from a study of technical replicates of blood from several donors. V lost 5 bases, J lost 0 bases, and 5 bases lay in between. The V gene's germline CDR1 is SEHNR and CDR2 FQNEAQ (reference sequence). This CDR3 region has 13 residues. The sequenced sample was T cells isolated from PBMCs. The TCR sequence derives from a human donor in good health. The chain links TRBV7-9 to TRBJ1-3, with unresolved D. The DNA of the CDR3 is TGTGCCAGCAGCCCGAGCTCTGGAAACACCATATATTTT. This encodes CASSPSSGNTIYF.